What follows is one T cell receptor (beta chain) and its context. The V and J ends lost 0 bases and 0 bases, in that order; junction bases with no gene match: 6. Germline loops: CDR1 SGDLS, CDR2 YYNGEE. This CDR3 has 17 amino acids. The sample belongs to a study of T cell changes during pregnancy in multiple sclerosis. The protocol was immunoSEQ multiplex PCR, while the TCRdb copy is restricted to in-frame clones and leaves out a portion. The sample has tens of thousands of clones, approximately 92% seen once; the top ten hold around 3.3%. The gene calls are TRBV9 and TRBJ1-5; 7 positions agree with TRBD1. The sequence was obtained from a female donor in good health, enrolled as a control in a pregnancy study. The starting material was CD8+ T cells from peripheral blood mononuclear cells, obtained in the third trimester of pregnancy. The CDR3 region has the DNA TGTGCCAGCAGCGTAGTAGGACAGGCGCTTAGCAATCAGCCCCAGCATTTT. This sequence encodes CASSVVGQALSNQPQHF.